This TCR beta chain derives from a study of cytomegalovirus exposure and HLA in healthy donors (dated by TCRdb to 2015 to 2018). For the study in its entirety: In an earlier analysis of fewer than 750 of the donors, about 260 Gb of sequence data and approximately 100 million unique TCR beta sequences from 180 million or so T cells were reported. Among the roughly 430 genotyped donors, 75% to 90% belonged to the genetic ancestry cluster associated with self-reported Caucasian donors. HLA typing covered class I and class II loci at four-digit resolution. Genome-wide SNP genotypes for about 60% of the roughly 700 donors were used in a later genetic analysis, which treated that subset as a discovery cohort. Typing coverage varied by locus: roughly 629-630 donors for A, B, C, DRB1 and DQB1; 522 for DQA1; more than 600 for DPA1; roughly 450 for DPB1. In the later analysis, no new phenotypic data were used to find candidate immune exposures; instead, reliance was placed on TCR beta sequences and their occurrence across donors. Donor age, sex, ethnicity and CMV serostatus were compiled alongside the repertoire data. To study patterns of TCR occurrence, a later analysis re-analyzed previously published TCR beta repertoires from 500 to 850 donors and added high-resolution HLA genotyping. All discovery cohort repertoires had been generated on a single sequencing platform. An earlier analysis of about 600 of the donors used high-throughput TCR beta sequencing to judge whether each TCR beta V gene segment behaved as functional or pseudogenic. The study aimed to test whether signatures of past pathogen exposure could be identified by cataloging public T cell receptors. High-throughput TCR immunosequencing, statistical association of individual TCRs with disease status, and machine learning were combined to predict cytomegalovirus infection status. On average, roughly 200,000 unique TCR beta nucleotide sequences were sequenced per donor among 350 to 400 genotyped donors of the cohort, with about 19% of those sequences being non-productive. The study profiled the T cell repertoires of fewer than 850 subjects by immunosequencing and related them to cytomegalovirus serostatus. A separate validation cohort of 100 to 150 different subjects was used in addition to the approximately 700-subject first cohort. Roughly 5 DR-DQ haplotypes were treated as single units for association and clustering because of strong linkage in the cohort. About 320 gigabases of sequencing data and 78 million or so unique TCR sequences were included in an early release covering around 600 HLA-typed donors. Broad study findings and their caveats: The sequencing pipeline was judged likely to have produced a cluster of highly shared sequence variants as a technical artifact. At a false discovery rate of 0.05, a later analysis linked 16,951 TCR beta sequences to specific HLA alleles. Linkage disequilibrium might explain the correlated functional status among segregating V segments, but an unknown experimental factor could not be excluded. Roughly uniform sequencing depth across donors was assumed in presence/absence analyses, although this assumption may not hold. A total of 150 or so TCR beta chains were listed by the study as associated with cytomegalovirus. Because some donors lacked HLA typing at each locus, the association tests relied only on the typed subset. Because counts were too low, about 15 rarely observed V segments, including chromosome 9 orphons, were left out of the earlier analysis of 587 of the donors. In vitro tests confirmed that a few of the cytomegalovirus-associated TCR beta chains recognize cytomegalovirus antigens. Only TCR beta chains were sequenced in this cohort, and the absence of alpha or paired-chain data limited detectable features. A later analysis found that most CMV-associated TCR beta chains appeared HLA-restricted, with HLA associations seemingly driven largely by CMV exposure. In a later analysis, the rate of TCR association differed among HLA loci, with DRB1 alleles having the most associated TCRs and HLA-C alleles having the fewest. A later genetic analysis associated a missense DCLRE1C variant with V-gene and J-gene trimming of TCR beta chains, and an independent cohort replicated the association. Compared with the roughly 670-donor mean, donors in an Asian-associated ancestry cluster had fewer N-insertions in productive TCRs, according to a later genetic analysis. Strong co-occurrence of HLA alleles, especially DR and DQ, made assigning TCR associations to individual alleles difficult. In a later analysis, several top co-occurrence clusters were reported to appear linked to parvovirus B19, influenza, CMV and Epstein-Barr virus. The classifier was reported to diagnose cytomegalovirus status with high specificity and sensitivity in both the original and validation cohorts. The authors suggested that the approach could potentially be extended to other disease states and immunological phenotypes. Some IMGT-functional V segments, including TRBV6-2 and TRBV6-3, could not be distinguished by the 87-base-pair reads and were therefore excluded. Across donors, most TCR sequences were observed very rarely, whereas some public TCRs were present in many individuals. CMV serostatus was the only immune exposure information available for the cohort. In an earlier analysis of roughly 500 of the donors, most TCR beta V segments appeared in productive rearrangements about 87% or about 30% of the time, broadly matching IMGT annotations. In a later analysis, HLA-associated TCR beta chains were found to be more clonally expanded and to have lower generation probabilities than equally common non-associated chains. A further reported finding was that TCR beta sequences accurately predicted the HLA-A and HLA-B alleles for most subjects in the first cohort.

The germline V gene gives CDR1 as SGDLS and CDR2 as YYNGEE. The CDR3, from cysteine to phenylalanine, totals 16 residues. The sequence is cut down to CDR3 DNA, 48 bases in frame from base 1. The germline ends are 24 bases apart after V is trimmed by 10 bases and J by 5 bases. In total, approximately 610 healthy bone marrow donors made up the cohort. Cohort members were all nominally healthy when sampled, although unrecorded immune exposures were likely present. The donor tested CMV seronegative and was one of the 352 seronegative cohort members. Every donor gave a peripheral blood sample, and the peripheral blood mononuclear cells from that sample were used for TCR beta sequencing. Genomic DNA was extracted from the blood cell samples with the Qiagen DNeasy Blood Extraction Kit. Libraries were prepared through the immunoSEQ multiplex PCR assay. A mixture of 60 forward primers for TCR Vbeta segments and 13 reverse primers for TCR Jbeta segments was used in the multiplex PCR. The CDR3 region of rearranged TCR beta genes was amplified from genomic DNA with a multiplex PCR assay. On the Illumina HiSeq System, the amplified TCR beta libraries were sequenced as 87-base-pair reads. The paper's processing steps were these. A later analysis counted around 72 million unique TCR beta chains across the 640 or so repertoires, and some 12 million of these chains were shared by at least two donors. Raw reads were error-corrected and collapsed into unique sequences by a nearest-neighbor algorithm in which closely related sequences were merged to remove PCR and sequencing errors. V, D and J gene segments were assigned by aligning CDR3 sequences to IMGT reference sequences. For a sequence to be retained, a match of at least six nucleotides to both a V gene segment and a J gene segment was required. Rearrangements were classified as productive when the CDR3 lacked stop codons and remained in frame with V and J, and all other rearrangements were classified as non-productive. CDR3 was defined according to IMGT convention as the region running from the second conserved V-encoded cysteine to the conserved J-encoded phenylalanine. The earlier analysis of roughly 590 of the donors excluded sequences that lacked an unambiguous match to a single V gene segment. In an earlier analysis of a few hundred of the donors, V segments were called functional above 56.7% productive rearrangements and were called segregating when the between-donor standard deviation exceeded 5%. A statistical classification framework was built for diagnosing cytomegalovirus status from the catalog of TCR beta chain sequences. A later analysis assigned V and J genes by comparing TCR nucleotide sequences with IMGT/GENE-DB human TR gene sequences. In a later analysis, CDR3 sequences and most-parsimonious VDJ recombination scenarios were assigned using the TCRdist pipeline. In a later analysis, every TCR beta chain was defined by the combination of its CDR3 amino acid sequence and its V-gene family, and reads without a unique V-gene family were dropped. A later analysis removed several hundred highly shared, low-generation-probability nucleotide sequences to deal with suspected cross-contamination and a sequencing artifact. In a later analysis, a clonal expansion index for each public chain was calculated from normalized within-repertoire ranks of inferred template counts. In a later analysis, generation probabilities were computed with a VDJ recombination model fitted to out-of-frame rearrangements, and the resulting probabilities were checked against IGoR. Hypergeometric tests were used in a later analysis to score TCR-TCR, TCR-HLA and TCR-CMV co-occurrence, with a repertoire-size bias correction applied to the TCR pairs. In a later analysis, false discovery rates were estimated by permuting HLA or CMV assignments 20 times. A later analysis grouped co-occurring TCRs with DBSCAN, adding TCRdist sequence similarity when clustering within HLA-allele-positive subsets. Co-occurrence clustering excluded repertoires with fewer than 30,000 or more than 120,000 public chains, plus five with anomalous nucleotide sharing. The source is immuneACCESS, and TCRdb retained only in-frame sequences with V and J called. Part of the clones is not carried over; for the studies checked, unresolved V genes explain less than half of this, and the remainder is unexplained. The V and J calls and clone size were taken over from that table, and D and trimming were inferred from the DNA. The table kept for this sample lists 55,000 to 75,000 clones. The ten largest clones take up around 3.7% of the sample.

As for this clone: Its antigen remains unidentified.

The V and J genes are TRBV9 and TRBJ1-4; the D segment cannot be called with confidence. Input material: PBMCs. The sequence came from a male donor in good health and CMV-seronegative. DNA sequence: TGTGCCTCCTCCCGCGCCCCCGGGGATGGGAATGAAAAACTGTTTTTT. Translated, it gives CASSRAPGDGNEKLFF.